This T cell receptor beta chain was observed in a study of CD8 T cells in ankylosing spondylitis. Regarding the study as a whole: Ankylosing spondylitis blood seemed to carry a telltale TCR beta motif made of eight highly homologous variants. Disease-linked clones were found to be CD8+ and relatively rare in peripheral blood. There were earlier reports of some motif variants in reactive arthritis synovial fluid and blood. Disease-associated clones were reportedly significantly overrepresented in matched ankylosing spondylitis synovial fluid.

Molecular-barcoded quantitative 5'-RACE produced these TCR beta libraries. TCRdb re-derived calls from the 5' RACE reads in MiXCR, one entry per CDR3 protein. The sample has around 490,000 distinct CDR3 sequences, approximately 5% seen once; the top ten hold under 4.5%. This clonotype came up many times. Its antigen is unidentified. This receptor was obtained from a male donor with ankylosing spondylitis. The sample taken for sequencing was blood, either unsorted or a sorted T cell fraction (not recorded which).

The CDR3 DNA sequence: TGCAGTGCTTGGACAGGACCCAATTATGGCTACACCTTC. Protein: CSAWTGPNYGYTF. The chain combines TRBV20-1 with TRBJ1-2; 7 nucleotides agree with TRBD1. Unmatched junction bases numbered 8, after V lost 5 bases and J lost 5 bases. Germline CDR1 is DFQATT and CDR2 is SNEGSKA (reference sequence). CDR3 length equals 13 residues.